One and the same sample provided the 9 T cell receptor beta chains below, sequenced in a study of T-cell reconstitution after alpha-beta-depleted transplantation in children. Researchers prepared the TCRbeta library using unique molecular identifiers, the study reports. TCRdb reanalysed the PCR reads using MiXCR and keeps one entry per CDR3 protein. This repertoire shows approximately 510,000 distinct CDR3 sequences, around 19% found once; its top ten account for around 3.3%. This specimen consisted of PBMCs from the stem cell graft donor, obtained from the stem cell graft. These receptors were collected from a human donor who donated a stem cell graft to a child with acute lymphoblastic leukemia.

The chain is built from TRBV29-1 and TRBJ1-3, with D uncertain. This CDR3 spans 13 amino acids. Trimming stripped 1 base from V and 4 bases from J, with 8 bases between. The germline V gene has CDR1 SQVTM and CDR2 ANQGSEA. The CDR3: CSVEVSSGNTIYF. Here the CDR3 DNA reads TGCAGCGTTGAAGTTTCATCGGGAAACACCATATATTTT. Looking up the rest from reference TRBV29-1 and TRBJ1-3 gives the full variable domain: SAVISQKPSRDICQRGTSLTIQCQVDSQVTMMFWYRQQPGQSLTLIATANQGSEATYESGFVIDKFPISRPNLTFSTLTVSNMSPEDSSIYLCSVEVSSGNTIYFGEGSWLTVV.

The sample holds a few counts of this clonotype. The genes are TRBV27 and TRBJ1-2, with 8 bases fitting TRBD1. Germline CDR1 and CDR2: MNHEY and SMNVEV (reference sequence). The CDR3 has 16 amino acids. Trimming cost V 4 bases and J 7 bases; bases outside gene matches: 14. The CDR3 DNA sequence: TGTGCCAGCAGTTCACTGGACAGGGAGGTTGTACGTGGCTACACCTTC. Amino acids: CASSSLDREVVRGYTF.

The genes are TRBV27 and TRBJ2-7; D is unclear. Trimming shortened V by 6 bases and J by 5 bases, and 14 bases separated the two germline ends. The CDR3 length is 13 residues. From germline, CDR1 is MNHEY and CDR2 SMNVEV (reference sequence). In DNA form, the CDR3 reads TGTGCCAGCAGACCTCCAATCACCCACGAGCAGTACTTC. This codes for CASRPPITHEQYF.

This clonotype appeared a few times. The rearrangement uses TRBV6-6 and TRBJ2-5; D ambiguous. CDR1 is MNHNY, CDR2 SVGAGI, per germline (reference sequence). This CDR3 is 13 amino acids long. The ends were cut back, 0 bases at V and 5 bases at J, with 7 bases in the middle. The CDR3 region is CASSYSSWETQYF. Written as DNA, the CDR3 is TGTGCCAGCAGTTACTCGAGTTGGGAGACCCAGTACTTC.

This clonotype has a count of ten or more. At one end the junction does not follow the germline gene, possibly because of a read error. The V call is TRBV5-1, the J call TRBJ2-1, with TRBD2 as a possible D gene (6 bases). This CDR3 is 16 amino acids long. Germline loops: CDR1 SGHRS, CDR2 YFSETQ. As DNA, the CDR3 is TGTGCCAGCAGCTTGGGTTTAGCGGTCTCCTACAATGAGCAGTTCTTC. Its translation: CASSLGLAVSYNEQFF.

The chain employs TRBV5-1 and TRBJ2-2; D perhaps matches TRBD2 (5 bases). Germline V gene lookup returns CDR1 SGHRS and CDR2 YFSETQ. Trimming cost V 4 bases and J 6 bases, with 10 bases left between them. The CDR3 spans 13 residues. The CDR3 loop is CASSARGAGELFF. The CDR3 bases are TGCGCCAGCAGCGCCCGGGGAGCCGGGGAGCTGTTTTTT.

J is TRBJ2-4 and V is TRBV6-2 or TRBV6-3; no clear D gene. There are 12 residues in the CDR3. The germline V gene has CDR1 MNHEY and CDR2 SVGEGT. Trimming shortened V by 2 bases and J by 6 bases, and 5 bases separated the two germline ends. The CDR3 sequence is CASSYSRNIQYF. CDR3 nucleotide sequence: TGTGCCAGCAGTTACAGTAGAAACATTCAGTACTTC.

A few counts support this clonotype. The gene calls are TRBV20-1 and TRBJ2-7; D is uncertain. V lost 7 bases and J 2 bases, leaving 15 bases between the germline ends. The CDR3 has 13 residues. CDR1 and CDR2 from the germline V gene are DFQATT and SNEGSKA (reference sequence). Here the CDR3 DNA reads TGCAGTGTCGCAAGATCGGACGCCTACGAGCAGTACTTC. Amino acid sequence: CSVARSDAYEQYF.

This clonotype was detected ten times or more. V is TRBV4-1 and J is TRBJ2-1; no reliable D call. The germline V gene encodes CDR1 MGHRA and CDR2 YSYEKL. The V end lost 2 bases, the J end lost 8 bases, and 13 bases lay between the germline ends. The CDR3 consists of 14 residues. CDR3 in DNA: TGCGCCAGCAGCCAAATGAGTGGTGGGGATGAGCAGTTCTTC. It specifies CASSQMSGGDEQFF.